The present entry profiles one TCR beta chain with its context. Sequencing used immunoSEQ multiplex PCR; TCRdb keeps in-frame clones, though not all of them. The repertoire holds nearly 300,000 clones, with approximately 89% as singletons. The sample belongs to a study of blood T cell repertoires in COVID-19. As for the study in general: Specimens from acute and convalescent COVID-19 originated in the United States, Italy and Spain. PBMCs, B-cell-depleted T cells, or T cells were the source of the cDNA or gDNA that made up the material.

Participants in the exposed group had met a COVID-19 case in the 2 weeks before joining the study. CDR3 size: 15 residues. Germline loops: CDR1 SGHTA, CDR2 FQGNSA. J gave up 4 bases and V 3 bases, and 4 bases lay outside the gene matches. V usage is TRBV7-2 and J usage is TRBJ2-7; the match to TRBD2 covers 12 bases. The receptor was derived from a woman between 50 and 59 years old who had been exposed to COVID-19. The sequencing input was PBMCs or T cells enriched from blood (not recorded which). CDR3 nucleotide sequence: TGTGCCAGCAGCTTGTCCGGGACTAGCGGGTACGAGCAGTACTTC. Its protein product is CASSLSGTSGYEQYF.